A selection of T cell receptor beta chains follows, all from one sample in a study of breast tumors, draining lymph nodes, adjacent tissues. Via MiXCR, TCRdb re-called the multiplex PCR reads, giving one row per CDR3 protein. The data contain under 250,000 distinct CDR3 sequences, about 34% of them seen just once; the ten biggest clones take up 1.4%. The sequencing sample was made of axillary lymph node tissue. These receptors all come from a female donor with breast cancer. Some clones in this sample may be carry-over from other donors' samples. CDR3s include the opening cysteine and the closing phenylalanine or tryptophan. Each record gives: V gene, clone size, D gene, J gene, CDR3 protein, CDR3 DNA. A D gene is named only where the DNA matches it firmly. For some rows the clone size is stated as once, few or many, or as a class when expanded; others skip it.

V gene: TRBV11-2
clone size: NA
D gene: TRBD2
J gene: TRBJ2-1
CDR3 protein: CASSLGGTTGRDEQFF
CDR3 DNA: TGTGCCAGCAGTTTGGGAGGGACTACCGGGAGGGATGAGCAGTTCTTC

V gene: TRBV5-1
clone size: NA
D gene: NA
J gene: TRBJ1-3
CDR3 protein: CASSPDSQSSGNTIYF
CDR3 DNA: TGCGCCAGCAGCCCGGACAGTCAGAGCTCTGGAAACACCATATATTTT

V gene: TRBV19
clone size: NA
D gene: TRBD1
J gene: TRBJ1-3
CDR3 protein: CASSRIIRGRGTGSGTTIYF
CDR3 DNA: TGTGCCAGTAGTAGAATCATCCGGGGCAGGGGGACCGGCTCTGGAACCACCATATATTTT

V gene: TRBV20-1
clone size: NA
D gene: NA
J gene: TRBJ1-4
CDR3 protein: CSAKGGWRGRMDEKLFF
CDR3 DNA: TGCAGTGCTAAAGGTGGGTGGAGGGGAAGGATGGATGAAAAACTGTTTTTT

V gene: TRBV30
clone size: many
D gene: NA
J gene: TRBJ1-6
CDR3 protein: CAWRVGQGFTPLHF
CDR3 DNA: TGTGCCTGGAGAGTCGGGCAGGGGTTTACACCCCTCCACTTT

V gene: TRBV7-9
clone size: many
D gene: TRBD1
J gene: TRBJ1-4
CDR3 protein: CASSLGTGVEKLFF
CDR3 DNA: TGTGCCAGCAGCTTAGGTACAGGGGTCGAAAAACTGTTTTTT

V gene: TRBV11-3
clone size: NA
D gene: NA
J gene: TRBJ2-6
CDR3 protein: CASSLRALSSGANVLTF
CDR3 DNA: TGTGCCAGCAGCTTAAGGGCTCTGTCTTCTGGGGCCAACGTCCTGACTTTC

V gene: TRBV4-3
clone size: many
D gene: TRBD1
J gene: TRBJ1-4
CDR3 protein: CASSPVPGQGWTEKLFF
CDR3 DNA: TGCGCCAGCAGCCCCGTCCCGGGACAGGGTTGGACTGAAAAACTGTTTTTT

V gene: TRBV2
clone size: many
D gene: NA
J gene: TRBJ1-2
CDR3 protein: CASSEWQGNYGYTF
CDR3 DNA: TGTGCCAGCAGTGAATGGCAGGGGAACTATGGCTACACCTTC

V gene: TRBV7-8
clone size: few
D gene: TRBD2
J gene: TRBJ2-1
CDR3 protein: CASSTPTSGNLGEQFF
CDR3 DNA: TGTGCCAGCAGTACCCCAACTAGCGGGAATTTGGGTGAGCAGTTCTTC

V gene: TRBV20-1
clone size: NA
D gene: NA
J gene: TRBJ1-1
CDR3 protein: CSASQGGRTEAFF
CDR3 DNA: TGCAGTGCTAGCCAGGGAGGGAGAACTGAAGCTTTCTTT

V gene: TRBV20-1
clone size: once
D gene: NA
J gene: TRBJ2-7
CDR3 protein: CSARCSTYEQYF
CDR3 DNA: TGCAGTGCAAGATGCAGTACCTACGAGCAGTACTTC

V gene: TRBV5-4
clone size: NA
D gene: TRBD2
J gene: TRBJ2-5
CDR3 protein: CASTNTGTNQETQYF
CDR3 DNA: TGTGCCAGCACCAACACCGGGACTAATCAAGAGACCCAGTACTTC

V gene: TRBV4-2
clone size: many
D gene: TRBD2
J gene: TRBJ2-3
CDR3 protein: CASSRATSETDTQYF
CDR3 DNA: TGTGCCAGCAGCCGAGCGACTAGCGAGACAGATACGCAGTATTTT

V gene: TRBV5-1
clone size: NA
D gene: NA
J gene: TRBJ2-5
CDR3 protein: CASSLGGVGGGETQYF
CDR3 DNA: TGCGCCAGCAGCTTGGGGGGAGTCGGGGGAGGAGAGACCCAGTACTTC

V gene: TRBV19
clone size: many
D gene: TRBD1
J gene: TRBJ2-2
CDR3 protein: CASRGAGGTGELFF
CDR3 DNA: TGTGCCAGTAGGGGCGCAGGGGGCACCGGGGAGCTGTTTTTT

V gene: TRBV5-1
clone size: NA
D gene: TRBD1
J gene: TRBJ1-1
CDR3 protein: CASSIGQGRGTEAFF
CDR3 DNA: TGCGCCAGCAGCATCGGACAGGGAAGGGGAACTGAAGCTTTCTTT

V gene: TRBV19
clone size: NA
D gene: NA
J gene: TRBJ1-4
CDR3 protein: CASSIEGKGSTTNEKLFF
CDR3 DNA: TGTGCCAGTAGTATAGAAGGGAAGGGGAGCACAACTAATGAAAAACTGTTTTTT

V gene: TRBV7-2
clone size: many
D gene: TRBD2
J gene: TRBJ2-1
CDR3 protein: CASSPGRGGRVRSNEQFF
CDR3 DNA: TGTGCCAGCAGCCCCGGGCGGGGGGGGCGGGTCCGTTCGAATGAGCAGTTCTTC

V gene: TRBV10-2
clone size: many
D gene: NA
J gene: TRBJ2-7
CDR3 protein: CASSDHFYEQYF
CDR3 DNA: TGCGCCAGCAGTGATCATTTTTACGAGCAGTACTTC

V gene: TRBV2
clone size: many
D gene: NA
J gene: TRBJ1-1
CDR3 protein: CASSQGGTEAFF
CDR3 DNA: TGTGCCAGCAGTCAAGGGGGAACTGAAGCTTTCTTT

V gene: TRBV4-1
clone size: many
D gene: TRBD1
J gene: TRBJ2-5
CDR3 protein: CASSQIHSGTGMETQYF
CDR3 DNA: TGCGCCAGCAGCCAGATACATTCCGGGACAGGGATGGAGACCCAGTACTTC

V gene: TRBV28
clone size: NA
D gene: TRBD1
J gene: TRBJ2-7
CDR3 protein: CAISGSTGVGEQYF
CDR3 DNA: TGTGCCATCAGTGGCTCTACAGGGGTTGGCGAGCAGTACTTC